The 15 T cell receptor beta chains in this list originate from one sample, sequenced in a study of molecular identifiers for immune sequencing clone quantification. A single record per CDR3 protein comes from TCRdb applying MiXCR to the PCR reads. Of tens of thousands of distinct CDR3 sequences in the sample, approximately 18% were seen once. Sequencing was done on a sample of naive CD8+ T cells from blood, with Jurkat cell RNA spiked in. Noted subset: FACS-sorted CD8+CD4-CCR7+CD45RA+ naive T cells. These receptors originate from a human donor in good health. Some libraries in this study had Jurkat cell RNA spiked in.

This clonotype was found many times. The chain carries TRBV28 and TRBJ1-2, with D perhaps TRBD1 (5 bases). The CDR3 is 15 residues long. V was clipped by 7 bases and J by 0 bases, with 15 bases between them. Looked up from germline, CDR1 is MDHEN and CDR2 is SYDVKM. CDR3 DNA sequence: TGTGCCAGCATTTCGAGGACATCAGCTAACTATGGCTACACCTTC. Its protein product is CASISRTSANYGYTF.

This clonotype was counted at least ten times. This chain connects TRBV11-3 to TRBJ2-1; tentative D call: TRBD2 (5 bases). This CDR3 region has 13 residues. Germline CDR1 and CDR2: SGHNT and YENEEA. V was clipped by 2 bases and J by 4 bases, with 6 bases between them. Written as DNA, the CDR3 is TGTGCCAGCAGCTTACCGGGATACAATGAGCAGTTCTTC. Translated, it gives CASSLPGYNEQFF.

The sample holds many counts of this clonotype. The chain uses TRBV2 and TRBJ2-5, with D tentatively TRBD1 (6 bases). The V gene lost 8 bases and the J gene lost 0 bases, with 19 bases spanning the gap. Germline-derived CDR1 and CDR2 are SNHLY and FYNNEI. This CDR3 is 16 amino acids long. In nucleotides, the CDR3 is TGTGCCAGCTCCCTCCGGGACACCAGGTACCAAGAGACCCAGTACTTC. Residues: CASSLRDTRYQETQYF.

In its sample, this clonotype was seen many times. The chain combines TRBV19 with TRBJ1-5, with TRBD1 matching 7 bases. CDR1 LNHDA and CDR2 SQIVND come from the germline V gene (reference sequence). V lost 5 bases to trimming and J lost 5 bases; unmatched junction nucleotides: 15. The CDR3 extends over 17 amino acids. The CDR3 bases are TGTGCCAGTAGTTCCCATGTCGGGACAGAAATTTATCAGCCCCAGCATTTT. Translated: CASSSHVGTEIYQPQHF.

CDR3 protein: CACGLGQGNTEAFF. In DNA, the CDR3 is TGTGCCTGTGGTCTCGGACAGGGGAACACTGAAGCTTTCTTT. V is TRBV30 and J is TRBJ1-1; 8 bases map to TRBD1. With V trimmed by 6 bases and J by 1 base, 7 bases remained unmatched. Germline assignment: CDR1 GTSNPN and CDR2 SVGIG (reference sequence). This CDR3 region has 14 residues.

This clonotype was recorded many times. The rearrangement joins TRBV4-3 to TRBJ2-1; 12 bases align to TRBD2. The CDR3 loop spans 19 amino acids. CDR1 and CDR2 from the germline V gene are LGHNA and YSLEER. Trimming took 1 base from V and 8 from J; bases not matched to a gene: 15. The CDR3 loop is CASSQVPTSGSPGIDEQFF. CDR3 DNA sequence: TGCGCCAGCAGCCAAGTTCCGACTAGCGGGAGTCCGGGCATCGATGAGCAGTTCTTC.

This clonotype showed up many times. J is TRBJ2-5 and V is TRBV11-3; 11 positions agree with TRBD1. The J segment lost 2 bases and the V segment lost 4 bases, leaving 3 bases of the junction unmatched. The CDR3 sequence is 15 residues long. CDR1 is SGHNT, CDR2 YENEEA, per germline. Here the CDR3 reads CASSSRDRGQETQYF. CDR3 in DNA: TGTGCCAGCAGCTCTCGGGACAGGGGGCAAGAGACCCAGTACTTC.

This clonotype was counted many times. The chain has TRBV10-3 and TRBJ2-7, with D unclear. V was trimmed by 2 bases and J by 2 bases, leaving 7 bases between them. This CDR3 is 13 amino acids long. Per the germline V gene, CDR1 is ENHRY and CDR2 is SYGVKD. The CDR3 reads CAISEDPTYEQYF. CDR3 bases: TGTGCCATCAGTGAGGACCCGACCTACGAGCAGTACTTC.

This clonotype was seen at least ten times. In DNA, the CDR3 is TGTGCCAGCAGCCCCTTTCAGGGGGGTGAAAAACTGTTTTTT. Amino acids: CASSPFQGGEKLFF. The chain employs TRBV7-9 and TRBJ1-4; TRBD1 agrees at 7 bases. Looked up from germline, CDR1 is SEHNR and CDR2 is FQNEAQ (reference sequence). The trim removed 5 bases at V and 7 bases at J, leaving 7 bases unmatched. CDR3 length equals 14 residues.

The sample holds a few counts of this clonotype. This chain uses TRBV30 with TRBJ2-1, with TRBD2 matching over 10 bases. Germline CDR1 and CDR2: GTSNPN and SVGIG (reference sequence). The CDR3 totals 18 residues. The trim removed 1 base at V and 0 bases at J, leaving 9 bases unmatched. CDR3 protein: CAWSELAGPGSSYNEQFF. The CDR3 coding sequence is TGTGCCTGGAGTGAACTAGCGGGACCAGGGAGCTCCTACAATGAGCAGTTCTTC.

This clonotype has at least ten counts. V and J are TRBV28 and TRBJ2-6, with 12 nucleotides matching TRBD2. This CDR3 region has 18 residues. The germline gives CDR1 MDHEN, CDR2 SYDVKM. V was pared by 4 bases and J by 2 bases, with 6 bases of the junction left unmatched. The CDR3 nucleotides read TGTGCCAGCAGTTCCCGACTAGCGGGAGTCGCTGGGGCCAACGTCCTGACTTTC. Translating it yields CASSSRLAGVAGANVLTF. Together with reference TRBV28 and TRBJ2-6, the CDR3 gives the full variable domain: DVKVTQSSRYLVKRTGEKVFLECVQDMDHENMFWYRQDPGLGLRLIYFSYDVKMKEKGDIPEGYSVSREKKERFSLILESASTNQTSMYLCASSSRLAGVAGANVLTFGAGSRLTVL.

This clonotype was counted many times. The CDR3 DNA reads TGCAGTGCCAAGAGCCTAGCGGGAGTCTGGCGCTACGAGCAGTACTTC. Translating it yields CSAKSLAGVWRYEQYF. The rearrangement uses TRBV20-1 and TRBJ2-7; 10 nucleotides line up with TRBD2. The CDR3 covers 16 residues. In germline, CDR1 is DFQATT, CDR2 SNEGSKA (reference sequence). Trimming removed 6 bases from V and 3 bases from J; junction bases left unmatched: 14.

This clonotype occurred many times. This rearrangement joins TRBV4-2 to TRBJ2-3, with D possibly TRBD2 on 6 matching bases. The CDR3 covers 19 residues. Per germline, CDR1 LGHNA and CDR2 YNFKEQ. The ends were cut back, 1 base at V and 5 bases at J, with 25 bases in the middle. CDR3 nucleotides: TGTGCCAGCAGCCAAGGAAACGACCGGGACTGGGGGATTGGAGATACGCAGTATTTT. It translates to CASSQGNDRDWGIGDTQYF.

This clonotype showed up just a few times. CDR3 DNA sequence: TGCGCCAGCACCTGGGGGGACAGAACAGTGCTTGAAGCTTTCTTT. Translation: CASTWGDRTVLEAFF. The gene calls are TRBV5-1 and TRBJ1-1, with TRBD1 identical over 7 bases. J was trimmed by 7 bases and V by 6 bases; bases with no gene match: 15. The germline gives CDR1 SGHRS, CDR2 YFSETQ. The CDR3 has 15 residues.

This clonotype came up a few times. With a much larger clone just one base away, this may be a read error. CDR3 region: CASSLTSGPETQCF. In DNA, the CDR3 is TGCGCCAGCAGCCTTACTAGCGGGCCAGAGACCCAGTGCTTC. The chain employs TRBV4-1 and TRBJ2-5; the match to TRBD2 covers 9 bases. The CDR3 is 14 residues long. Germline V gene sequence: CDR1 MGHRA, CDR2 YSYEKL.